This entry lists 15 T cell receptor beta chains sequenced from one sample in a study of blood T cell repertoires in COVID-19 (dated by TCRdb to the early 2020s). Library generation was performed with the immunoSEQ multiplex PCR assay. TCRdb took over this immuneACCESS table, retaining in-frame rearrangements with V and J assigned. Such tables are incomplete; in checked studies, under half of the missing clones stem from an unresolved V gene, and the remainder is unexplained. The sample table contains about 140,000 clones; only one count was recorded for 84% of them. The ten largest clones take up approximately 1.6% of the sample. The specimen was PBMCs or T cells enriched from blood (not recorded which). The receptor set was obtained from a woman aged 18-35 years who had been exposed to COVID-19.

This clone was observed a few times. V gene TRBV6-4 combines with J gene TRBJ2-2; no reliable D call. Trimming removed 4 bases from V and 7 bases from J, with 10 bases in between. This CDR3 has 13 amino acids. Germline CDR1 and CDR2: MRHNA and SNTAGT. CDR3 sequence reads: CASSVDNYGELFF. CDR3 nucleotides: TGTGCCAGCAGTGTCGACAATTACGGGGAGCTGTTTTTT.

Concerning this clone itself: Within the sample, other DNA sequences also encode this same CDR3. The chain has TRBV9 and TRBJ1-6; D is unclear. This CDR3 region has 13 residues. Trimming took off 1 base at V and 6 bases at J, with 5 bases between the two ends. Germline values: CDR1 SGDLS, CDR2 YYNGEE. Here the CDR3 DNA reads TGTGCCAGCAGCGTAACGGGTAATTCACCCCTCCACTTT. Its protein product is CASSVTGNSPLHF.

This sequence joins TRBV2 and TRBJ1-6, with 7 nucleotides matching TRBD1. V shed 9 bases, J shed 9 bases, and the junction held 5 bases outside the gene matches. Germline CDR1 reads SNHLY; CDR2 reads FYNNEI. This CDR3 contains 12 residues. The DNA of the CDR3 is TGTGCCAGGCGGGACAGCAGTTCACCCCTCCACTTT. Encoded protein: CARRDSSSPLHF. Full variable domain (remainder filled in from reference TRBV2 and TRBJ1-6): EPEVTQTPSHQVTQMGQEVILRCVPISNHLYFYWYRQILGQKVEFLVSFYNNEISEKSEIFDDQFSVERPDGSNFTLKIRSTKLEDSAMYFCARRDSSSPLHFGNGTRLTVT.

This chain joins TRBV9 and TRBJ2-1, with 7 bases fitting TRBD2. Per the germline V gene, CDR1 is SGDLS and CDR2 is YYNGEE. The CDR3 length is 14 residues. V shed 3 bases and J 5 bases; nucleotides not matched to a gene: 5. The CDR3 DNA follows: TGTGCCAGCAGCGACGGGACTATCGACAATGAGCAGTTCTTC. Amino acids: CASSDGTIDNEQFF. Looking up the rest from reference TRBV9 and TRBJ2-1 gives the full variable domain: DSGVTQTPKHLITATGQRVTLRCSPRSGDLSVYWYQQSLDQGLQFLIQYYNGEERAKGNILERFSAQQFPDLHSELNLSSLELGDSALYFCASSDGTIDNEQFFGPGTRLTVL.

The rearrangement uses TRBV10-3 and TRBJ2-1; 13 bases are shared with TRBD2. The CDR3 covers 17 residues. Germline values: CDR1 ENHRY, CDR2 SYGVKD. V lost 6 bases and J lost 0; bases outside the gene matches: 5. The CDR3 nucleotides read TGTGCCATCAGGCGGACTAGCGGGAGCAGCTCCTACAATGAGCAGTTCTTC. As protein: CAIRRTSGSSSYNEQFF.

The rearrangement links TRBV29-1 to TRBJ1-1, with D uncertain. Trimming cost V 6 bases and J 4 bases, with 9 bases left between them. This CDR3 comprises 11 residues. In germline, CDR1 is SQVTM, CDR2 ANQGSEA. DNA for the CDR3: TGCAGCGTCGCACGGGTCACTGAAGCTTTCTTT. Its translation is CSVARVTEAFF.

The chain is built from TRBV28 and TRBJ1-6, with D maybe TRBD1 (5 bases). Germline CDR1 is MDHEN and CDR2 is SYDVKM. The ends were cut back, 3 bases at V and 3 bases at J, with 9 bases in the middle. The CDR3 is made up of 15 amino acids. The CDR3 reads CASSLWGDYNSPLHF. DNA of the CDR3: TGTGCCAGCAGTTTGTGGGGGGACTATAATTCACCCCTCCACTTT.

V gene TRBV6-5 combines with J gene TRBJ2-7, with 7 bases fitting TRBD1. The CDR3 has 14 amino acids. The V gene's germline CDR1 is MNHEY and CDR2 SVGAGI. After removal of 6 bases from V and 0 bases from J, the junction contained 5 bases not matched to a gene. CDR3 residues: CASRRDRVSYEQYF. The CDR3 bases are TGTGCCAGCAGACGAGACAGGGTCTCCTACGAGCAGTACTTC.

The chain couples TRBV19 to TRBJ1-1; perhaps TRBD1 as D (5 bases). The V and J ends lost 5 bases and 1 base respectively, with 11 bases between them. The CDR3 is 14 residues long. Germline V gene sequence: CDR1 LNHDA, CDR2 SQIVND (reference sequence). CDR3 region: CASSALTANTEAFF. DNA of the CDR3: TGTGCCAGTAGTGCACTGACAGCGAACACTGAAGCTTTCTTT.

The V gene is TRBV9, the J gene TRBJ1-4, with 11 bases aligning to TRBD1. From germline, CDR1 is SGDLS and CDR2 YYNGEE. V gave up 3 bases and J gave up 8 bases; unmatched junction bases: 6. This CDR3 region has 15 residues. CDR3 residues: CASSAGQGAREKLFF. CDR3 in DNA: TGTGCCAGCAGCGCAGGACAGGGGGCTAGGGAAAAACTGTTTTTT.

This chain connects TRBV19 to TRBJ2-1, with 10 bases matching TRBD2. The ends lost 5 bases at V and 2 bases at J; junction bases unmatched: 9. This CDR3 is built from 17 residues. CDR1 LNHDA and CDR2 SQIVND come from the germline V gene (reference sequence). CDR3 loop: CASSPLPSGGTYNEQFF. DNA for the CDR3: TGTGCCAGTAGTCCACTGCCTAGCGGGGGTACCTACAATGAGCAGTTCTTC.

This clone has only one observation. The chain carries TRBV20-1 and TRBJ1-1; 10 bases are shared with TRBD1. The V segment lost 7 bases and the J segment 12 bases; nucleotides outside the gene matches: 8. The germline gives CDR1 DFQATT, CDR2 SNEGSKA (reference sequence). The CDR3 consists of 11 residues. The CDR3 is CSVSGTGASFF. The DNA for the CDR3 is TGCAGTGTTTCAGGGACAGGGGCGTCTTTCTTT.

The chain has TRBV29-1 and TRBJ2-6, with TRBD1 matching 9 bases. V lost 7 bases and J lost 3; bases outside the gene matches: 4. Germline CDR1 reads SQVTM; CDR2 reads ANQGSEA. This CDR3 contains 14 residues. CDR3 nucleotide sequence: TGCAGCGGTCTGACAGGGGGTGGGGCCAACGTCCTGACTTTC. Translating gives CSGLTGGGANVLTF.

The chain couples TRBV27 to TRBJ1-4; D remains ambiguous. Trimming cost V 3 bases and J 7 bases, with 12 bases left between them. CDR1 MNHEY and CDR2 SMNVEV come from the germline V gene (reference sequence). This CDR3 comprises 14 residues. CDR3 in DNA: TGTGCCAGCAGTTTTAAAGCCGTACGTGAAAAACTGTTTTTT. Translating it yields CASSFKAVREKLFF.

V and J are TRBV19 and TRBJ2-7; TRBD2 agrees at 12 bases. This CDR3 has 16 residues. CDR1 is LNHDA, CDR2 SQIVND, per germline (reference sequence). Losses at the gene ends were 9 bases for V and 5 bases for J; bases not matched to a gene: 14. The CDR3 coding sequence is TGTGCCAGGGGGACTAGCGGGCTTGTTGAACCTGACGAGCAGTACTTC. Translating it yields CARGTSGLVEPDEQYF.